This T cell receptor (beta chain) was profiled in a study of shared clonotypes between healthy human individuals. Overall study findings and caveats: Memory subsets generally showed lower estimated richness than naive subsets.

Concerning this clone: The antigen remains undetermined.

CD4+ cells underwent separation, giving CD45RA+ naive and CD45RA-negative memory subsets. The run depth of the assay was deep. Original methodology: ImmunoSEQ yielded junction-only sequences lacking quality scores, so filtering differed. Assay: immunoSEQ multiplex PCR; the TCRdb copy retains only in-frame clones and omits some. V, J and clone size are those of that table, while D and trimming were read from the DNA. The sample has about 2 million clones, 90% to 95% seen once. This CDR3 comprises 12 residues. V was cut by 5 bases and J by 14 bases, with 17 bases left in between. From germline, CDR1 is SGHVS and CDR2 FQNEAQ.

Sequences were obtained from naive CD4+ T cells sorted from blood. Stated subset: CD45RA+ positively selected. The chain combines TRBV7-8 with TRBJ2-3; TRBD2 might be the D (5 bases). The clonotype was recovered from a man aged 18 to 29 in good health. CDR3 in DNA: TGTGCCAGCAGCCCTGAGCAGGAGGTTTGGTATTTT. Translating it yields CASSPEQEVWYF.